Below, 17 T cell receptor beta chains from the same sample are listed, as sequenced in a study of cytomegalovirus exposure and HLA in healthy donors. Vbeta (60) and Jbeta (13) primers were used in the PCR. TCRdb's copy holds only in-frame clones and misses some; the assay was immunoSEQ multiplex PCR. The data show 200,000 to 250,000 clones, around four fifths seen once. Sequenced input: PBMCs. These receptors were obtained from a boy between 2 and 10 years old in good health and CMV-seronegative.

V usage is TRBV4-1 and J usage is TRBJ2-7, with TRBD1 matching over 10 bases. V trimming: 1 base; J trimming: 0 bases; junction bases outside the gene matches: 6. The germline gives CDR1 MGHRA, CDR2 YSYEKL. The CDR3 consists of 17 residues. DNA of the CDR3: TGCGCCAGCAGCCAAGGGGACAGGGGAATTAACTCCTACGAGCAGTACTTC. Translation: CASSQGDRGINSYEQYF.

The gene calls are TRBV5-8 and TRBJ1-5; D uncertain. The germline V gene has CDR1 SGHTS and CDR2 YDEGEE. The CDR3 is 16 amino acids. Trimming cost V 4 bases and J 0 bases, with 14 bases left between them. CDR3 region: CASSPRYTDSNQPQHF. DNA for the CDR3: TGTGCCAGCAGCCCACGATACACAGATAGCAATCAGCCCCAGCATTTT.

This rearrangement joins TRBV28 to TRBJ2-7; 16 bases match TRBD2. Germline V gene data show CDR1 as MDHEN and CDR2 as SYDVKM. This CDR3 is built from 15 residues. Trimming removed 6 bases from V and 8 bases from J; junction bases left unmatched: 7. The CDR3 loop reads CASSWGTSGRAKQYF. The CDR3 region has the DNA TGTGCCAGCAGCTGGGGGACTAGCGGGAGGGCCAAGCAGTACTTC.

The chain employs TRBV11-2 and TRBJ2-1; 8 bases are a match to TRBD2. CDR1 and CDR2 (germline): SGHAT, FQNNGV. CDR3 length: 19 amino acids. V shed 5 bases and J 4 bases; nucleotides not matched to a gene: 19. CDR3 protein: CASSLNGESGTRLYNEQFF. The CDR3 bases are TGTGCCAGCAGCCTTAACGGGGAATCCGGGACTAGACTTTACAATGAGCAGTTCTTC.

This chain joins TRBV5-1 and TRBJ2-7; maybe TRBD2 (7 bases). Germline V gene data show CDR1 as SGHRS and CDR2 as YFSETQ. The CDR3 runs 14 residues. V lost 4 bases and J 0 bases, leaving 11 bases between the germline ends. CDR3 DNA sequence: TGCGCCAGCAGCGGGGGGGGGCTCTCCTACGAGCAGTACTTC. This sequence encodes CASSGGGLSYEQYF.

This clone was observed once. This chain joins TRBV5-8 and TRBJ1-1, with a weak D call TRBD1 (6 bases). Trimming left V 4 bases short and J 5 bases short, with 24 bases between. Germline lookup yields CDR1 SGHTS and CDR2 YDEGEE. The CDR3 contains 17 residues. The CDR3 DNA is TGTGCCAGCAGCCCCACCATCGGGGGGGGGCTCGGGACTGAAGCTTTCTTT. Translated: CASSPTIGGGLGTEAFF.

This clone was observed a handful of times. The rearrangement links TRBV6-1 to TRBJ2-3, with 7 positions matching TRBD1. In germline, CDR1 is MNHNS, CDR2 SASEGT. This CDR3 has 13 residues. V shed 7 bases and J 2 bases; nucleotides not matched to a gene: 3. The CDR3 nucleotides read TGTGCCAGCAAGGACAGGTACACAGATACGCAGTATTTT. This gives the protein CASKDRYTDTQYF.

The chain employs TRBV6-5 and TRBJ1-2, with D tentatively TRBD1 (5 bases). Deletions cut 4 bases from V and 5 bases from J, with 17 bases between. Germline V lookup: CDR1 MNHEY, CDR2 SVGAGI. CDR3 size: 15 residues. The CDR3 nucleotides are TGTGCCAGCAGTTCCCCGACAGCAGGACTATATGGCTACACCTTC. Translated, it gives CASSSPTAGLYGYTF.

The rearrangement links TRBV18 to TRBJ1-1; 9 bases match TRBD1. This CDR3 spans 15 amino acids. Germline assignment: CDR1 KGHSH and CDR2 LQKENI. The ends lost 2 bases at V and 8 bases at J; junction bases unmatched: 9. The CDR3 is CASSPYREQGAEAFF. CDR3 nucleotide sequence: TGTGCCAGCTCACCATACCGAGAACAGGGGGCCGAAGCTTTCTTT.

The V and J genes are TRBV2 and TRBJ2-1, with a weak D call TRBD1 (6 bases). Germline values: CDR1 SNHLY, CDR2 FYNNEI. The CDR3 length is 14 residues. Trimming removed 6 bases at V and 7 bases at J, with 16 bases between. CDR3 DNA sequence: TGTGCCAGCAGGGGGGACACGCCTGGGAATGAGCAGTTCTTC. It translates to CASRGDTPGNEQFF.

The V call is TRBV27, the J call TRBJ2-6; 11 bases fit TRBD2. The germline V gene has CDR1 MNHEY and CDR2 SMNVEV (reference sequence). V shed 4 bases and J 1 base; nucleotides not matched to a gene: 12. The CDR3 is made up of 20 amino acids. The CDR3 DNA reads TGTGCCAGCAGTTCGCCACTAGCGGGAGATCCCCTTTCTGGGGCCAACGTCCTGACTTTC. Protein product: CASSSPLAGDPLSGANVLTF.

The chain combines TRBV28 with TRBJ2-7; TRBD2 agrees at 8 bases. Germline loops: CDR1 MDHEN, CDR2 SYDVKM. This CDR3 has 17 amino acids. Losses at the gene ends were 2 bases for V and 1 base for J; bases not matched to a gene: 10. The CDR3 region is CASSLRSWRGASYEQYF. The CDR3 region has the DNA TGTGCCAGCAGTTTAAGGTCTTGGCGGGGGGCGTCCTACGAGCAGTACTTC. Drawing the rest from reference TRBV28 and TRBJ2-7, the complete variable domain is DVKVTQSSRYLVKRTGEKVFLECVQDMDHENMFWYRQDPGLGLRLIYFSYDVKMKEKGDIPEGYSVSREKKERFSLILESASTNQTSMYLCASSLRSWRGASYEQYFGPGTRLTVT.

V gene TRBV7-9 combines with J gene TRBJ1-4, with TRBD1 matching 9 bases. Trimming removed 5 bases from V and 7 bases from J; junction bases left unmatched: 8. The CDR3 covers 15 residues. Germline values: CDR1 SEHNR, CDR2 FQNEAQ (reference sequence). The CDR3 loop is CASSVTGGVGEKLFF. The CDR3, as DNA: TGTGCCAGCAGCGTTACAGGGGGCGTCGGTGAAAAACTGTTTTTT.

On this clone itself: The same CDR3 can be traced to other DNA sequences in this sample. This chain links TRBV19 with TRBJ1-1; D unresolved. Trimming stripped 3 bases from V and 5 bases from J, with 7 bases between. The germline CDR1 and CDR2 sequences are LNHDA and SQIVND (reference sequence). This CDR3 contains 12 residues. The CDR3 region has the DNA TGTGCCAGTAGTATGGGAGGGACTGAAGCTTTCTTT. It yields the protein CASSMGGTEAFF. The whole variable domain, remainder taken from reference TRBV19 and TRBJ1-1, is DGGITQSPKYLFRKEGQNVTLSCEQNLNHDAMYWYRQDPGQGLRLIYYSQIVNDFQKGDIAEGYSVSREKKESFPLTVTSAQKNPTAFYLCASSMGGTEAFFGQGTRLTVV.

The V gene is TRBV15, the J gene TRBJ1-2, with D tentatively TRBD1 (5 bases). The CDR3 covers 14 residues. Looked up from germline, CDR1 is LNHNV and CDR2 is YYDKDF (reference sequence). V was pared by 0 bases and J by 3 bases, with 8 bases between. CDR3 coding DNA: TGTGCCACCAGCAGAGATGCGGGGGACTATGGCTACACCTTC. Protein sequence: CATSRDAGDYGYTF.

The chain links TRBV6-6 to TRBJ2-1, with 7 bases lining up with TRBD2. This CDR3 has 15 amino acids. Germline V gene sequence: CDR1 MNHNY, CDR2 SVGAGI (reference sequence). V dropped 2 bases and J dropped 6; count of bases not matched to a gene: 7. The DNA for the CDR3 is TGTGCCAGCAGTTACATAATCGGGGGGTCCAATGAGCAGTTCTTC. Translation: CASSYIIGGSNEQFF.

The rearrangement joins TRBV18 to TRBJ1-6, with unresolved D. From germline, CDR1 is KGHSH and CDR2 LQKENI. The CDR3 is 12 amino acids. V was cut by 5 bases and J by 10 bases, with 9 bases left in between. CDR3 in DNA: TGTGCCAGCTCAGACGCGGGGTCACCCCTCCACTTT. Translating it yields CASSDAGSPLHF.